This TCR beta chain was obtained from a study of blood T cell repertoires in COVID-19. Some clones are missing from TCRdb's copy, which holds only in-frame ones; the method was immunoSEQ multiplex PCR. This table has around 220,000 clones, about nine tenths appearing once. The CDR3 is 12 amino acids. The junction had 6 bases not matched to a gene; V was cut back by 6 bases and J by 11 bases. Germline V gene data show CDR1 as LNHDA and CDR2 as SQIVND (reference sequence). Living in 24 US areas, the participants were between roughly 18 and 89 years of age. Sample: PBMCs or T cells enriched from blood (not recorded which). The receptor comes from a woman under 40 with acute COVID-19. The chain is built from TRBV19 and TRBJ1-1, with TRBD1 identical over 10 bases. The CDR3 DNA follows: TGTGCCAGTAGCCGACAGGGGGCATATGCTTTCTTT. This codes for CASSRQGAYAFF. The variable domain in full, completed from reference TRBV19 and TRBJ1-1, reads DGGITQSPKYLFRKEGQNVTLSCEQNLNHDAMYWYRQDPGQGLRLIYYSQIVNDFQKGDIAEGYSVSREKKESFPLTVTSAQKNPTAFYLCASSRQGAYAFFGQGTRLTVV.